Described below is a single T cell receptor (beta chain) sequence and its context. Enrolment of Seattle patients took place during active infection, and they were followed longitudinally. These data are taken from a study of blood T cell repertoires in COVID-19. Overall study context: Sources were T cells, B-cell-depleted T cells, or PBMCs; the material itself was cDNA or gDNA.

The CDR3 totals 14 residues. Per germline, CDR1 MNHNY and CDR2 SVGAGI (reference sequence). Trimming took 0 bases from V and 6 from J, leaving 9 bases between them. Repertoires were generated with immunoSEQ multiplex PCR, while TCRdb's copy carries only in-frame clones and drops some. The sample lists about half a million clones, roughly 87% occurring once. The clonotype was recovered from a man aged 18 to 29 with COVID-19, enrolled during active disease. The chain couples TRBV6-6 to TRBJ1-3, with D possibly being TRBD1 (5 bases). Material for sequencing was peripheral blood. In DNA, the CDR3 is TGTGCCAGCAGTTACTCGGCACAGGAAAACACCATATATTTT. Translated: CASSYSAQENTIYF.